The 8 T cell receptor beta chains in this list originate from one sample, sequenced in a study of blood T cell dynamics during melanoma immunotherapy. Some clones are missing from TCRdb's copy, which holds only in-frame ones; the method was immunoSEQ multiplex PCR. The table lists approximately 22,000 clones, roughly 87% of them singletons. Time point reported: pre-treatment baseline. The input for sequencing was blood, taken from a patient treated with checkpoint blockade. The receptors derive from a human donor with melanoma.

The chain has TRBV7-9 and TRBJ2-7; D might be TRBD1 (6 bases). Trimming removed 5 bases at V and 6 bases at J, with 17 bases between. The CDR3 is 14 amino acids. From germline, CDR1 is SEHNR and CDR2 FQNEAQ (reference sequence). CDR3 amino acids: CASSGYRDASEQYF. The CDR3 DNA sequence: TGTGCCAGCAGCGGATACAGGGATGCCAGCGAGCAGTACTTC.

V gene TRBV7-6 combines with J gene TRBJ1-5; D may be TRBD1 (6 bases). The CDR3 has 19 amino acids. Germline V gene sequence: CDR1 SGHVS, CDR2 FNYEAQ. The V gene lost 5 bases and the J gene lost 2 bases, with 25 bases spanning the gap. CDR3 DNA: TGTGCCAGCAGCCCGATTCCCGGACGTCCGGGGGCGGGCAATCAGCCCCAGCATTTT. It translates to CASSPIPGRPGAGNQPQHF.

This clone was detected once. The CDR3 nucleotides are TGTGCCAGCAGTTTCCGATTCAGGTTTGTTTACAATGAGCAGTTCTTC. Protein product: CASSFRFRFVYNEQFF. This chain joins TRBV28 and TRBJ2-1; D not resolved. Germline V lookup: CDR1 MDHEN, CDR2 SYDVKM. V was clipped by 3 bases and J by 4 bases, with 16 bases between them. The CDR3 sequence is 16 residues long.

V usage is TRBV19 and J usage is TRBJ1-3; 8 nucleotides line up with TRBD1. This CDR3 is 15 amino acids long. Germline V CDR1 and CDR2: LNHDA, SQIVND (reference sequence). Losses at the gene ends were 5 bases for V and 4 bases for J; bases not matched to a gene: 7. The CDR3 DNA follows: TGTGCCAGTAGTTCACGGACAGGGCCCGGAAACACCATATATTTT. It is translated as CASSSRTGPGNTIYF.

Only one count was recorded for this clone. This rearrangement joins TRBV21-1 to TRBJ2-5; the table assigns TRBD1, which was not confirmed against the DNA. TRBV21-1 is noted as a pseudogene. The CDR3 consists of 14 residues. This CDR3 is CARSRDRGPETQYF. In DNA, the CDR3 is TGTGCCCGATCGCGGGACAGGGGGCCAGAGACCCAGTACTTC.

CDR3 sequence: CASSSRQGWGYNEQFF. The CDR3 coding sequence is TGTGCCAGCAGCTCCAGACAGGGGTGGGGTTACAATGAGCAGTTCTTC. This chain uses TRBV13 with TRBJ2-1, with 8 bases identical to TRBD1. Germline CDR1 is PRHDT and CDR2 is FYEKMQ (reference sequence). V trimming: 4 bases; J trimming: 4 bases; junction bases outside the gene matches: 9. The CDR3 has 16 residues.

V and J are TRBV6-1 and TRBJ2-7; TRBD2 agrees at 9 bases. Germline assignment: CDR1 MNHNS and CDR2 SASEGT. V lost 6 bases and J lost 3; bases outside the gene matches: 9. The CDR3 is 15 residues long. The CDR3 coding sequence is TGTGCCAGCAGACCCTCGGCGGGAGGGAGCTACGAGCAGTACTTC. Its protein is CASRPSAGGSYEQYF.

The CDR3 region has the DNA TGTGCCAGCAGCGTAGGAGGGGGCCACAATCAGCCCCAGCATTTT. This gives the protein CASSVGGGHNQPQHF. The chain uses TRBV9 and TRBJ1-5; 7 bases line up with TRBD1. The CDR3 runs 15 residues. The V and J ends lost 0 bases and 3 bases, in that order; junction bases with no gene match: 3. CDR1 is SGDLS, CDR2 YYNGEE, per germline.